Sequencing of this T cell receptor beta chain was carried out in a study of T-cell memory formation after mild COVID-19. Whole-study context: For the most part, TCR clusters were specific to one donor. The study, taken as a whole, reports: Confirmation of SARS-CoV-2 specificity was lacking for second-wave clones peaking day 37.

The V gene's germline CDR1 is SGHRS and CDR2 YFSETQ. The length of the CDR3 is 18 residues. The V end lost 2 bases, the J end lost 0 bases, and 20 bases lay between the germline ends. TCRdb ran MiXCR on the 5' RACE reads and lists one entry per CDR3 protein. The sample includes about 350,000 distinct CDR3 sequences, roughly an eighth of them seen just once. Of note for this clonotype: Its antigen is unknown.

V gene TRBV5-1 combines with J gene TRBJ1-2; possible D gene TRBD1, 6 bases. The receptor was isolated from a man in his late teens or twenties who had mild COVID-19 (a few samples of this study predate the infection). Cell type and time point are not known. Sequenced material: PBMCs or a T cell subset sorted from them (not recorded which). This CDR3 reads CASSLYPAGAHSNYGYTF. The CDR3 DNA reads TGCGCCAGCAGCTTATATCCGGCAGGGGCCCATTCTAACTATGGCTACACCTTC.